Listed below are T cell receptor beta chains from one sample, sequenced in a study of blood T cell repertoires in COVID-19. Sequencing was performed with immunoSEQ multiplex PCR; in TCRdb, only in-frame clones are kept and a portion is missing. The sample consists of approximately 81,000 clones, roughly 91% of them appearing once. Source material: peripheral blood. The source is a woman between 45 and 65 years old in a cohort sampled during active COVID-19. Each CDR3 is given with its conserved first and last residue. The order of the fields is J gene, clone size, D gene, V gene, CDR3 protein, CDR3 DNA. The D gene is left open where the match is weak. Only part of the rows carry a size: once, few, many, or a class if the clone is expanded.

j_call: TRBJ1-4
clone_size: once
d_call: -
v_call: TRBV19
cdr3_aa: CASSIDRQGGEKLFF
cdr3_nt: TGTGCCAGTAGTATAGATCGCCAGGGTGGGGAAAAACTGTTTTTT

j_call: TRBJ1-2
clone_size: -
d_call: -
v_call: TRBV11-2
cdr3_aa: CASSSNRNSNYGYTF
cdr3_nt: TGTGCCAGCAGCTCGAATAGAAACTCTAACTATGGCTACACCTTC

j_call: TRBJ2-5
clone_size: -
d_call: -
v_call: TRBV5-1
cdr3_aa: CASSLGVPGETQYF
cdr3_nt: TGCGCCAGCAGCTTGGGGGTCCCCGGGGAGACCCAGTACTTC

j_call: TRBJ2-7
clone_size: -
d_call: -
v_call: TRBV6-1
cdr3_aa: CASSELQAISSYEQYF
cdr3_nt: TGTGCCAGCAGCGAATTACAGGCTATAAGCTCCTACGAGCAGTACTTC

j_call: TRBJ1-3
clone_size: -
d_call: -
v_call: TRBV19
cdr3_aa: CASNEGAGNTIYF
cdr3_nt: TGTGCCAGTAATGAAGGGGCTGGAAACACCATATATTTT

j_call: TRBJ2-1
clone_size: -
d_call: -
v_call: TRBV10-3
cdr3_aa: CAISEGTGYNEQFF
cdr3_nt: TGTGCCATCAGTGAGGGTACAGGGTACAATGAGCAGTTCTTC

j_call: TRBJ1-3
clone_size: -
d_call: -
v_call: TRBV2
cdr3_aa: CASSRGLGNTIYF
cdr3_nt: TGTGCCAGCAGCAGGGGCCTTGGAAACACCATATATTTT

j_call: TRBJ2-1
clone_size: -
d_call: TRBD2
v_call: TRBV10-3
cdr3_aa: CAIRPGLAGGYNEQFF
cdr3_nt: TGTGCCATCAGGCCGGGACTAGCGGGGGGGTACAATGAGCAGTTCTTC

j_call: TRBJ2-7
clone_size: -
d_call: TRBD2
v_call: TRBV5-4
cdr3_aa: CASSGPGLAGGRTYEQYF
cdr3_nt: TGTGCCAGCAGCGGGCCGGGACTAGCGGGGGGGCGGACCTACGAGCAGTACTTC

j_call: TRBJ2-7
clone_size: few
d_call: -
v_call: TRBV5-1
cdr3_aa: CASSSVSGYEQYF
cdr3_nt: TGCGCCAGCAGCTCCGTAAGCGGCTACGAGCAGTACTTC

j_call: TRBJ1-1
clone_size: -
d_call: -
v_call: TRBV27
cdr3_aa: CASSSYTNTEAFF
cdr3_nt: TGTGCCAGCAGTTCCTATACTAACACTGAAGCTTTCTTT